The entry below gives a single T cell receptor beta chain sequence along with its context. Which antigen it targets is not known. Base quality data are lacking; no much larger clone is found one base away. In total, 600 or so healthy bone marrow donors made up the cohort. At the time of sampling, every cohort member was nominally healthy, though immune exposures that went unrecorded were likely present. The donor tested CMV seronegative, placing the donor among the 352 seronegative members of the cohort. A peripheral blood sample was collected from each donor, and TCR beta sequencing was performed on peripheral blood mononuclear cells. Genomic DNA was extracted from the blood cell samples with the Qiagen DNeasy Blood Extraction Kit. This specimen belongs to a study of cytomegalovirus exposure and HLA in healthy donors (dated by TCRdb to about 2017). With regard to the full study: According to an earlier analysis of several hundred of the donors, about 179 million T cells yielded over 90 million unique TCR beta sequences and less than 300 Gb of sequence data. An early release that covered several hundred HLA-typed donors contained approximately 300 gigabases of sequencing data and tens of millions of unique TCR sequences. Of the roughly 410 genotyped donors, less than 85% were placed in the genetic ancestry cluster associated with self-reported Caucasian donors. The aim of the study was to test whether cataloging public T cell receptors could identify signatures of past pathogen exposure. Using immunosequencing, the study profiled T cell repertoires from roughly 650 subjects and related those repertoires to cytomegalovirus serostatus. A separate validation cohort of over a hundred different subjects was used in addition to the 666-subject first cohort. High-throughput TCR immunosequencing, statistical association of individual TCRs with disease status, and machine learning were combined to predict cytomegalovirus infection status. A later analysis re-examined previously published TCR beta repertoires from over 500 donors and added high-resolution HLA genotyping to investigate patterns of TCR occurrence. The later analysis used no new phenotypic data to find candidate immune exposures, relying instead on TCR beta sequences and their occurrence across donors. To decide whether each TCR beta V gene segment behaved as functional or pseudogenic, an earlier analysis of several hundred of the donors relied on high-throughput TCR beta sequencing. Donor age, sex, ethnicity and CMV serostatus were compiled together with the repertoire data. A later genetic analysis took genome-wide SNP genotypes for about three fifths of the 666 donors and used that subset as a discovery cohort. Every discovery cohort repertoire had been produced on one sequencing platform. HLA typing covered class I and class II loci at four-digit resolution. The number of typed donors differed by locus: about 629-630 for A, B, C, DRB1 and DQB1; approximately 520 for DQA1; some 590 for DPA1; and roughly 450 for DPB1. Roughly 5 DR-DQ haplotypes were handled as single units for association and clustering, since linkage in the cohort was strong. Across under 500 genotyped donors of the cohort, an average of about 240,000 unique TCR beta nucleotide sequences per donor were sequenced, and roughly 17% of those sequences were non-productive.

The cysteine opens and the phenylalanine closes a CDR3 of 14 amino acids. CDR3 DNA is the only sequence kept; it has 42 bases, read in frame from the first base. Trimming takes 6 bases from V and 2 bases from J, and the germline ends sit 15 bases apart. According to the germline V gene, CDR1 reads SQVTM and CDR2 reads ANQGSEA. The library was generated by the immunoSEQ multiplex PCR assay. For the multiplex PCR, a mixture combining 60 forward primers for TCR Vbeta segments and 13 reverse primers for TCR Jbeta segments was used. Amplification of the CDR3 region of rearranged TCR beta genes was performed with a multiplex PCR assay on genomic DNA. Amplified TCR beta libraries were sequenced as 87-base-pair reads on the Illumina HiSeq System. The original pipeline was this. A later analysis tallied about 77 million unique TCR beta chains across the 650 to 750 repertoires, and roughly 11 million of those chains were shared by two or more donors. Raw reads were error-corrected and collapsed into unique sequences with a nearest-neighbor algorithm that merged closely related sequences to remove PCR and sequencing errors. CDR3 sequences were aligned to IMGT reference sequences to assign V, D and J gene segments. Each retained sequence needed at least a six-nucleotide match to both a V gene segment and a J gene segment. Rearrangements were called productive when the CDR3 lacked stop codons and stayed in frame with V and J; all others were non-productive. CDR3 was defined according to IMGT convention as the region running from the second conserved V-encoded cysteine to the conserved J-encoded phenylalanine. The earlier analysis of 500 to 600 of the donors excluded sequences that lacked an unambiguous match to a single V gene segment. An earlier analysis of some 610 of the donors called V segments functional above 56.7% productive rearrangements and segregating when the between-donor standard deviation exceeded 5%. A statistical classification framework was developed to diagnose cytomegalovirus status using the catalog of TCR beta chain sequences. In a later analysis, TCR nucleotide sequences were compared against IMGT/GENE-DB human TR gene sequences so that V and J genes could be assigned. In a later analysis, CDR3 sequences and most-parsimonious VDJ recombination scenarios were assigned using the TCRdist pipeline. A later analysis defined each TCR beta chain by its CDR3 amino acid sequence plus V-gene family, and excluded reads lacking a unique V-gene family. To address suspected cross-contamination and a sequencing artifact, a later analysis removed 450 to 700 highly shared, low-generation-probability nucleotide sequences. For each public chain, a later analysis derived a clonal expansion index from normalized ranks of inferred template counts within each repertoire. In a later analysis, generation probabilities were computed with a VDJ recombination model fitted to out-of-frame rearrangements, and the resulting probabilities were checked against IGoR. In a later analysis, hypergeometric tests were used to score TCR-TCR, TCR-HLA and TCR-CMV co-occurrence, with a repertoire-size bias correction applied to TCR pairs. A later analysis estimated false discovery rates by permuting HLA or CMV assignments 20 times. A later analysis grouped co-occurring TCRs with DBSCAN, adding TCRdist sequence similarity when clustering within HLA-allele-positive subsets. Repertoires with fewer than 30,000 or more than 120,000 public chains were left out of co-occurrence clustering, as were about 5 repertoires with anomalous nucleotide sharing. This is the immuneACCESS table as TCRdb keeps it, with only in-frame sequences that have V and J called. A part of the clones is gone; compared with another copy, unresolved V genes explain less than half, and the rest is unexplained. V and J calls and clone size are as listed in that table; D and trimming were resolved from the DNA. The sample profile shows 130,000 to 150,000 clones; more than 70% of them were found once. The ten largest clones take up around 1.9% of the sample.

The research as a whole found: A later genetic analysis reported fewer N-insertions in productive TCRs among donors in an Asian-associated ancestry cluster than the roughly 700-donor mean. Three of the identified cytomegalovirus-associated TCR beta chains were confirmed in vitro to be specific for cytomegalovirus antigens. V-gene and J-gene trimming of TCR beta chains was associated with a missense DCLRE1C variant in a later genetic analysis, and the association was replicated in an independent cohort. Only TCR beta chains were sequenced in this cohort, and the absence of alpha or paired-chain data limited detectable features. According to a later analysis, TCR association rates differed among HLA loci, with DRB1 alleles showing the most associated TCRs and HLA-C alleles showing the fewest. For the cohort, immune exposure information was limited to CMV serostatus. The authors suggested that the approach could potentially be generalized to other disease states and immunological phenotypes. Some IMGT-functional V segments, including TRBV6-2 and TRBV6-3, could not be distinguished by the 87-base-pair reads and were therefore excluded. Broadly in line with IMGT annotations, most TCR beta V segments showed up in productive rearrangements about 87% or about 30% of the time in an earlier analysis of several hundred of the donors. Cytomegalovirus status was reported to be diagnosed by the classifier with high specificity and sensitivity in both the original and validation cohorts. Because counts were too low, 15 to 20 rarely observed V segments, including chromosome 9 orphons, were excluded from the earlier analysis of under 650 of the donors. In a later analysis, most CMV-associated TCR beta chains were found to appear HLA-restricted, with HLA associations seemingly driven largely by CMV exposure. Correlated functional status among segregating V segments might be attributable to linkage disequilibrium, but an unknown experimental factor could not be ruled out. Presence/absence analyses assumed roughly uniform sequencing depth across donors, an assumption that may not hold. Most TCR sequences were observed very rarely across donors, whereas some public TCRs were present in many individuals. Because HLA typing was unavailable for some donors at each locus, only the typed subset was used in association tests. Compared with equally common non-associated chains, HLA-associated TCR beta chains in a later analysis were more clonally expanded and had lower generation probabilities. A later analysis associated about 17,000 TCR beta sequences with specific HLA alleles at a false discovery rate of 0.05. Assigning TCR associations to individual alleles was difficult when HLA alleles, especially DR and DQ, strongly co-occurred. The study gave a list of some 150 TCR beta chains associated with cytomegalovirus. A further reported finding was that TCR beta sequences accurately predicted the HLA-A and HLA-B alleles for most subjects in the first cohort. According to a later analysis, parvovirus B19, influenza, CMV and Epstein-Barr virus appeared linked to several top co-occurrence clusters. A cluster of highly shared sequence variants was judged likely to represent a technical artifact of the sequencing pipeline.

Sequenced material: PBMCs. The rearrangement joined TRBV29-1 to TRBJ2-3; TRBD1 is perhaps the D gene, given 7 matching bases. The receptor was derived from a woman aged 40 to 50 in good health and CMV-seronegative. The DNA is TGCAGCGTCAACAGGGGACTCACCACAGATACGCAGTATTTT. It specifies CSVNRGLTTDTQYF.